The T cell receptor beta chain under discussion was sequenced for a study of cytomegalovirus exposure and HLA in healthy donors. The CDR3 sequence is 14 residues long. Germline V gene sequence: CDR1 MNHNS, CDR2 SASEGT. The table lists this clone with a few counts. Its target is unknown. The germline gene is not matched at one end of the junction; a read error may be the cause. Amplification used 60 Vbeta primers and 13 Jbeta primers. Assay: immunoSEQ multiplex PCR; the TCRdb copy retains only in-frame clones and omits some. The table includes 95,000 to 150,000 clones, less than 80% detected once. Study conclusions and caveats: TCR beta chain V- and J-gene trimming was linked, in a later analysis, to a missense variant in DCLRE1C. Researchers catalogued 160 or so TCR beta chains as cytomegalovirus-associated. Most observed TCR sequences were rare, whereas some public TCRs were detected in many donors. The majority of CMV-associated TCR beta chains were reported as apparently HLA-restricted in a later analysis.

The rearrangement joins TRBV6-1 to TRBJ2-3; 7 bases fit TRBD1. Sequencing input: PBMCs. The sequence was collected from a man aged 35 to 55 in good health and CMV-seropositive. DNA of the CDR3: TGTGGCAGCGAGGTCGGACAGGGCACAGATACGCAGTATTTT. Translating gives CGSEVGQGTDTQYF.